This TCR beta chain was identified in a study of shared clonotypes between healthy human individuals. Overall study context: The study enrolled two women and a few men aged 18 to 49.

Sequencing was at deep level. In the original processing: Because ImmunoSEQ provided only junction sequences with no quality scores, the filtering differed. The table came from immunoSEQ multiplex PCR; TCRdb's copy has only in-frame clones and leaves some out. The V and J calls and clone size come from that table; D and trimming were worked out from the DNA. The data contain about 510,000 clones, about four fifths of them singletons. Points from the study as a whole: The authors expected sequencing depth to affect clonotype sharing among donors.

Concerning this clone: The antigen remains undetermined.

Germline CDR1 and CDR2: KGHSH and LQKENI. CDR3 length: 15 amino acids. With 5 bases clipped from V and 9 bases from J, the junction kept 8 bases outside the gene matches. This chain connects TRBV18 to TRBJ2-1; 12 bases agree with TRBD1. This TCR was sampled from a woman between 35 and 50 years old in good health. Some clones in this sample may be carry-over from other donors' samples. The specimen was PBMCs. The CDR3 spells CASSTAGTGGIEQFF. In nucleotides, the CDR3 is TGTGCCAGCTCAACAGCCGGGACAGGGGGCATTGAGCAGTTCTTC.